These 27 T cell receptor beta chains were all obtained from the same sample, sequenced in a study of cytomegalovirus exposure and HLA in healthy donors. Primers: 60 Vbeta forward and 13 Jbeta reverse. The table came from immunoSEQ multiplex PCR; TCRdb's copy has only in-frame clones and leaves some out. The sample yields 95,000 to 130,000 clones, approximately 9.4% seen once. The source material was PBMCs. These receptors were collected from a man under 40 in good health and CMV-seronegative.

This clone occurred a few times. V gene TRBV18 combines with J gene TRBJ2-7; no clear D. Germline lookup yields CDR1 KGHSH and CDR2 LQKENI. There are 13 residues in the CDR3. Trimming removed 2 bases from V and 5 bases from J, with 10 bases in between. Here the CDR3 reads CASSPSEVHEQYF. DNA of the CDR3: TGTGCCAGCTCACCAAGCGAGGTCCACGAGCAGTACTTC.

This clone has a handful of counts. The CDR3 reads CASRNTRGTEAFF. CDR3 sequence (DNA): TGCGCCAGCAGAAACACCAGGGGCACTGAAGCTTTCTTT. The rearrangement links TRBV5-1 to TRBJ1-1; maybe TRBD1 (6 bases). This CDR3 contains 13 residues. Trimming removed 5 bases from V and 4 bases from J, with 12 bases in between. Looked up from germline, CDR1 is SGHRS and CDR2 is YFSETQ.

The chain combines TRBV4-1 with TRBJ1-1; D unresolved. The ends were cut back, 0 bases at V and 4 bases at J, with 12 bases in the middle. The CDR3 totals 15 residues. The germline gives CDR1 MGHRA, CDR2 YSYEKL. In DNA, the CDR3 is TGCGCCAGCAGCCAAGATAGACGGGCGGGCACTGAAGCTTTCTTT. Translating it yields CASSQDRRAGTEAFF.

This chain links TRBV29-1 with TRBJ2-3, with D possibly TRBD1 on 6 matching bases. This CDR3 spans 15 amino acids. Germline-derived CDR1 and CDR2 are SQVTM and ANQGSEA. V lost 8 bases, J lost 0 bases, and 18 bases lay in between. CDR3: CSYNGDKRSTDTQYF. The CDR3 nucleotides are TGCAGCTATAACGGGGACAAGCGGAGCACAGATACGCAGTATTTT.

V gene TRBV6-4 combines with J gene TRBJ2-6; D gene unclear. Germline loops: CDR1 MRHNA, CDR2 SNTAGT. The V end was cut by 0 bases, the J end by 4 bases, with 7 bases between. This CDR3 is 15 amino acids long. CDR3 DNA: TGTGCCAGCAGTGACTCCCAAGCAGGGGCCAACGTCCTGACTTTC. It specifies CASSDSQAGANVLTF.

This clone has just a few counts. The V call is TRBV7-8, the J call TRBJ2-7, with 7 nucleotides matching TRBD2. With V trimmed by 5 bases and J by 0 bases, 7 bases remained unmatched. This CDR3 spans 15 amino acids. Germline loops: CDR1 SGHVS, CDR2 FQNEAQ. CDR3 bases: TGTGCCAGCAGCGTTAGCGGGCGCAGCTCCTACGAGCAGTACTTC. Its translation is CASSVSGRSSYEQYF.

In this sample, this clone turned up a few times. The CDR3 DNA reads TGTGCCAGCAGTGAAGACAGGGGGCAAGAGACCCAGTACTTC. Translating gives CASSEDRGQETQYF. This chain connects TRBV2 to TRBJ2-5, with 8 bases that match TRBD1. This CDR3 is 14 amino acids long. In germline, CDR1 is SNHLY, CDR2 FYNNEI. The ends lost 1 base at V and 2 bases at J; junction bases unmatched: 0.

The CDR3 DNA is TGCGCCAGCAGCTTGGAGGGGGGGCTAATGGACGAGCAGTACTTC. Encoded protein: CASSLEGGLMDEQYF. The gene calls are TRBV5-1 and TRBJ2-5, with D possibly matching TRBD2 (7 bases). The DNA end favors TRBJ2-7, so the J call may be wrong. This CDR3 is built from 15 residues. Germline V gene sequence: CDR1 SGHRS, CDR2 YFSETQ.

This clone was counted between two and nine times. The chain combines TRBV4-2 with TRBJ1-1; 11 bases agree with TRBD1. The junction had 9 bases not matched to a gene; V was cut back by 3 bases and J by 3 bases. This CDR3 is 17 amino acids long. Germline V gene sequence: CDR1 LGHNA, CDR2 YNFKEQ. The CDR3 here is CASSHRRTGGRDTEAFF. CDR3 DNA: TGTGCCAGCAGCCATCGTAGGACAGGGGGCCGGGACACTGAAGCTTTCTTT.

The CDR3: CASSPRRTSGSPDTQYF. The CDR3 bases are TGTGCCAGCAGCCCCCGCCGGACTAGCGGGAGTCCAGATACGCAGTATTTT. J is TRBJ2-3 and V is TRBV11-3; TRBD2 matches 13 bases. Germline V gene lookup returns CDR1 SGHNT and CDR2 YENEEA. V was clipped by 5 bases and J by 4 bases; unmatched bases: 9. This CDR3 is built from 17 residues.

This clone has a handful of counts. The J gene is TRBJ2-7, the V gene TRBV5-1, with 10 bases fitting TRBD2. Looked up from germline, CDR1 is SGHRS and CDR2 is YFSETQ. With 4 bases clipped from V and 4 bases from J, the junction kept 5 bases outside the gene matches. CDR3 length: 14 amino acids. The CDR3 protein is CASSTSGRGYEQYF. DNA for the CDR3: TGCGCCAGCAGCACCAGCGGGAGGGGGTACGAGCAGTACTTC.

This clone was observed a handful of times. This sequence joins TRBV28 and TRBJ1-2; 10 positions match TRBD1. Germline loops: CDR1 MDHEN, CDR2 SYDVKM. After removal of 7 bases from V and 3 bases from J, the junction contained 11 bases not matched to a gene. The CDR3 loop spans 16 amino acids. The CDR3 loop reads CASTYNDRGPYYGYTF. The CDR3 nucleotides read TGTGCCAGCACCTATAACGACAGGGGGCCCTACTATGGCTACACCTTC.

This CDR3 is CASSNPGQGTSEQYF. CDR3 bases: TGTGCCAGCTCCAATCCGGGACAGGGGACGTCAGAGCAGTACTTC. The chain links TRBV9 to TRBJ2-7; 10 bases align to TRBD1. The CDR3 is made up of 15 amino acids. With V trimmed by 7 bases and J by 7 bases, 14 bases remained unmatched. The germline CDR1 and CDR2 sequences are SGDLS and YYNGEE. Variable domain in full (rest from reference TRBV9 and TRBJ2-7): DSGVTQTPKHLITATGQRVTLRCSPRSGDLSVYWYQQSLDQGLQFLIQYYNGEERAKGNILERFSAQQFPDLHSELNLSSLELGDSALYFCASSNPGQGTSEQYFGPGTRLTVT.

The chain employs TRBV27 and TRBJ1-3; the match to TRBD1 covers 9 bases. This CDR3 region has 15 residues. The J segment lost 4 bases and the V segment lost 5 bases, leaving 6 bases of the junction unmatched. Germline V CDR1 and CDR2: MNHEY, SMNVEV (reference sequence). CDR3 sequence (DNA): TGTGCCAGCAGTACAGGGACAGGGCAAGGAAACACCATATATTTT. Encoded protein: CASSTGTGQGNTIYF.

This clone was seen a handful of times. This rearrangement joins TRBV11-2 to TRBJ2-7; 9 bases match TRBD1. Germline V gene lookup returns CDR1 SGHAT and CDR2 FQNNGV. This CDR3 contains 14 residues. V shed 4 bases, J shed 2 bases, and the junction held 3 bases outside the gene matches. CDR3 sequence (DNA): TGTGCCAGCAGCTGGGGACAGGGCCCCTACGAGCAGTACTTC. Its translation: CASSWGQGPYEQYF.

This clone was found a few times. V is TRBV7-3 and J is TRBJ1-1; maybe TRBD1 (5 bases). Germline CDR1 reads SGHTA; CDR2 reads FQGTGA. Trimming took off 5 bases at V and 1 base at J, with 8 bases between the two ends. This CDR3 contains 13 residues. The chain's CDR3 is CASSLQENTEAFF. DNA of the CDR3: TGTGCCAGCAGCCTACAGGAGAACACTGAAGCTTTCTTT.

The rearrangement uses TRBV19 and TRBJ2-3, with 8 positions matching TRBD1. Looked up from germline, CDR1 is LNHDA and CDR2 is SQIVND (reference sequence). The J segment lost 3 bases and the V segment lost 7 bases, leaving 3 bases of the junction unmatched. The CDR3 covers 13 residues. For the CDR3, the DNA is TGTGCCAGTACCCAGGGGGCTACAGATACGCAGTATTTT. It specifies CASTQGATDTQYF. The variable domain in full, completed from reference TRBV19 and TRBJ2-3, reads DGGITQSPKYLFRKEGQNVTLSCEQNLNHDAMYWYRQDPGQGLRLIYYSQIVNDFQKGDIAEGYSVSREKKESFPLTVTSAQKNPTAFYLCASTQGATDTQYFGPGTRLTVL.

J is TRBJ2-5 and V is TRBV19, with a weak D call TRBD1 (6 bases). This CDR3 has 13 residues. The germline gives CDR1 LNHDA, CDR2 SQIVND (reference sequence). The germline V and J ends were trimmed by 5 bases and 5 bases, with 12 bases remaining between them. The CDR3 loop reads CASSRQGRETQYF. The CDR3 nucleotides read TGTGCCAGTAGTCGTCAGGGGCGGGAGACCCAGTACTTC.

J is TRBJ2-7 and V is TRBV27; TRBD1 agrees at 10 bases. The CDR3 length is 13 residues. J gave up 2 bases and V 5 bases, and 0 bases lay outside the gene matches. Germline CDR1 is MNHEY and CDR2 is SMNVEV (reference sequence). CDR3 DNA sequence: TGTGCCAGCAGTGGGACAGGGGCCTACGAGCAGTACTTC. The encoded protein is CASSGTGAYEQYF.

This clone was detected a few times. CDR3 nucleotide sequence: TGTGCCAGCAGTTTACTAGCGGGAGTCAGAGATACGCAGTATTTT. Amino acids: CASSLLAGVRDTQYF. The rearrangement uses TRBV27 and TRBJ2-3; 10 bases are a match to TRBD2. The CDR3 has 15 residues. Germline V gene data show CDR1 as MNHEY and CDR2 as SMNVEV (reference sequence). The trim removed 2 bases at V and 5 bases at J, leaving 4 bases unmatched.

This clone came up a few times. This chain connects TRBV5-6 to TRBJ2-3; TRBD1 agrees at 10 bases. The CDR3 sequence is 16 residues long. The germline V gene has CDR1 SGHDT and CDR2 YYEEEE. V was clipped by 3 bases and J by 6 bases; unmatched bases: 10. The DNA of the CDR3 is TGTGCCAGCAGCTCTAACCCGGGACAGGGGAAGGATACGCAGTATTTT. This translates into CASSSNPGQGKDTQYF.

The sample holds a few counts of this clone. The chain has TRBV7-2 and TRBJ1-1; 7 bases are shared with TRBD1. The CDR3 sequence is 14 residues long. V lost 5 bases and J lost 4; bases outside the gene matches: 7. Germline CDR1 reads SGHTA; CDR2 reads FQGNSA. The CDR3 sequence is CASSPPKGATEAFF. The CDR3 bases are TGTGCCAGCAGCCCCCCAAAGGGGGCCACTGAAGCTTTCTTT.

This clone was detected a few times. The chain uses TRBV5-1 and TRBJ1-1; D might be TRBD1 (6 bases). This CDR3 contains 17 residues. Germline CDR1 and CDR2: SGHRS and YFSETQ. V lost 0 bases, J lost 0 bases, and 15 bases lay in between. CDR3 DNA sequence: TGCGCCAGCAGCTTGGTTGGGGCAGGGGCTCTGAACACTGAAGCTTTCTTT. Its protein is CASSLVGAGALNTEAFF.

The sample holds a few counts of this clone. The chain uses TRBV5-6 and TRBJ2-5; 9 nucleotides line up with TRBD2. The tail of the sequence fits TRBJ2-7 better, so the J call may be wrong. This CDR3 spans 15 amino acids. The germline CDR1 and CDR2 sequences are SGHDT and YYEEEE. This CDR3 is CASSWGLAGMYEQYF. CDR3 nucleotide sequence: TGTGCCAGCAGCTGGGGGCTAGCGGGAATGTACGAGCAGTACTTC.

The CDR3 sequence: CASSLDRSRQGGTDTQYF. The DNA for the CDR3 is TGTGCCAGCAGCTTAGATAGGTCCAGACAGGGCGGCACAGATACGCAGTATTTT. The rearrangement uses TRBV11-3 and TRBJ2-3; 7 bases agree with TRBD1. Germline V gene sequence: CDR1 SGHNT, CDR2 YENEEA. This CDR3 is built from 18 residues. Trimming took 0 bases from V and 1 from J; bases not matched to a gene: 10.

This clone appeared a few times. This chain links TRBV29-1 with TRBJ1-4, with D tentatively TRBD1 (5 bases). Trimming stripped 2 bases from V and 7 bases from J, with 8 bases between. The CDR3 covers 12 residues. Per germline, CDR1 SQVTM and CDR2 ANQGSEA. The CDR3 DNA reads TGCAGCGTTGAACAGGGCGGTGAAAAACTGTTTTTT. Protein sequence: CSVEQGGEKLFF. Full variable domain (outside the CDR3, taken from reference TRBV29-1 and TRBJ1-4): SAVISQKPSRDICQRGTSLTIQCQVDSQVTMMFWYRQQPGQSLTLIATANQGSEATYESGFVIDKFPISRPNLTFSTLTVSNMSPEDSSIYLCSVEQGGEKLFFGSGTQLSVL.

This clone was recorded only once. DNA of the CDR3: TGTGCCAGCAGAGATCACAGGGGCCAAGAGACCCAGTACTTC. Its protein is CASRDHRGQETQYF. V usage is TRBV2 and J usage is TRBJ2-5; 7 nucleotides match TRBD1. This CDR3 has 14 residues. CDR1 and CDR2 (germline): SNHLY, FYNNEI. V gave up 6 bases and J gave up 1 base; unmatched junction bases: 5.